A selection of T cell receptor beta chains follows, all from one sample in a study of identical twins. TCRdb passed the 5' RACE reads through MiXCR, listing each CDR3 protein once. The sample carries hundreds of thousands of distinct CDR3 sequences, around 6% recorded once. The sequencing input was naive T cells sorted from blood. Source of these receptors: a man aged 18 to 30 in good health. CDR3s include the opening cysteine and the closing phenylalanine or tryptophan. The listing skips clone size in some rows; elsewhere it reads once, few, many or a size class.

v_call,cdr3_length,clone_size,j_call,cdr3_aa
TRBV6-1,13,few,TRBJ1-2,CASSPIGLEGYTF
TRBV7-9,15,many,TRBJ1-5,CASSPQGAGNQPQHF
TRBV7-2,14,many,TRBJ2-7,CASSFTGFTYEQYF
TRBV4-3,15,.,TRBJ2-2,CASSHLAGATGELFF
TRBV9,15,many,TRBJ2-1,CASSVGLAGEHLEFF
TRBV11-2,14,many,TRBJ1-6,CASSLGMTNSPLHF
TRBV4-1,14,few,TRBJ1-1,CASSQETGGSGAFF
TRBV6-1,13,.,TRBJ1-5,CASSEVTNQPQHF
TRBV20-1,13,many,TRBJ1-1,CSAREAGDTEAFF
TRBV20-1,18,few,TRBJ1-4,CSAGIQGGSGATNEKLFF
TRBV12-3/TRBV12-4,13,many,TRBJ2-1,CASSFDTYNEQFF
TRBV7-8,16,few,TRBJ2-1,CASSPRGGGSYNEQFF
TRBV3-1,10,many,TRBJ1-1,CAPGNTEAFF
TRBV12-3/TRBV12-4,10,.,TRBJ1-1,CASMGTEAFF
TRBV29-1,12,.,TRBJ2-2,CSAPGSGGELFF
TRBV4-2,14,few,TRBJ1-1,CASSPGDRLPEAFF
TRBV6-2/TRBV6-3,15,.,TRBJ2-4,CASTETGLSSDIQYF
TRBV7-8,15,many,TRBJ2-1,CASSLALGLDNEQFF
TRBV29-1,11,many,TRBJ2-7,CSVTDPYEQYF
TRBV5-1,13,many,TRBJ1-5,CASAQDSNQPQHF
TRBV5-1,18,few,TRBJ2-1,CASSLGAAGRGDVNEQFF